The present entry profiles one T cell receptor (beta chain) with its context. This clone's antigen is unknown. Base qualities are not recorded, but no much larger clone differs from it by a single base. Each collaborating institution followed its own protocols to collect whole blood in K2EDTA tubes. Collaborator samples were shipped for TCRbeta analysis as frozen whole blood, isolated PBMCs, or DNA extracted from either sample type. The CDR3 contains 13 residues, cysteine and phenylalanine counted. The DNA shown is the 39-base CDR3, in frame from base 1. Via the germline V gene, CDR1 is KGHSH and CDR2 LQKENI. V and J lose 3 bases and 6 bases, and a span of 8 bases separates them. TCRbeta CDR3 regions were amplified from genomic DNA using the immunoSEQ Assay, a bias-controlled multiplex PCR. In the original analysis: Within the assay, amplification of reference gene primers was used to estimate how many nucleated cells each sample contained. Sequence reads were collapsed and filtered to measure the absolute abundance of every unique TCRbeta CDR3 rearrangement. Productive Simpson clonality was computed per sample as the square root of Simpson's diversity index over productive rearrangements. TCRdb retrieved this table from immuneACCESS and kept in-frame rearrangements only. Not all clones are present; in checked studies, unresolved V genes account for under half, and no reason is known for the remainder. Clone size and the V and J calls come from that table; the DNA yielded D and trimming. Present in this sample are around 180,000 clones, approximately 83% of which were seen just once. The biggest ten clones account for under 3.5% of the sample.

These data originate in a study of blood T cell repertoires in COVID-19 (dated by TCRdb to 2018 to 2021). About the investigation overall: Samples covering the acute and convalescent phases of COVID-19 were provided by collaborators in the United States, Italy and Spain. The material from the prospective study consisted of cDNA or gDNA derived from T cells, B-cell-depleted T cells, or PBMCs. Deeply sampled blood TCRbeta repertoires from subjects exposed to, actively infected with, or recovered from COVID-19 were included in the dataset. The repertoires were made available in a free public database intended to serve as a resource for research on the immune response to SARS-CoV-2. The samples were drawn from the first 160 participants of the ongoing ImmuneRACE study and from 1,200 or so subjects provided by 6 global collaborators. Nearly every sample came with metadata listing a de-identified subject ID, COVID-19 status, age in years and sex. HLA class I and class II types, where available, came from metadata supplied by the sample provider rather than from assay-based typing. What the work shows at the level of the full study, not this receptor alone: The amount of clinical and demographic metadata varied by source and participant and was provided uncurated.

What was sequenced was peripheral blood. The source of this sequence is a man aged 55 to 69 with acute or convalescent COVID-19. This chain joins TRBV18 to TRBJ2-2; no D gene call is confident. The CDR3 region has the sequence CASSPRVSGELFF. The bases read TGTGCCAGCTCACCGAGAGTATCCGGGGAGCTGTTTTTT.